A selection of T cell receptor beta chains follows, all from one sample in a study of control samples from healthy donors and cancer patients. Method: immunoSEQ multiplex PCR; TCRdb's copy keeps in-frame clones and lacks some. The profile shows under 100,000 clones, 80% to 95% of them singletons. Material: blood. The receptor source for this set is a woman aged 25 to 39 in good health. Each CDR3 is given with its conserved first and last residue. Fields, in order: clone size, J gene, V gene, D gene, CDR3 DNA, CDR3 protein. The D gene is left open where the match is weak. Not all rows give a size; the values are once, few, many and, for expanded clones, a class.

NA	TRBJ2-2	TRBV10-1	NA	TGCGCCAGCAGTGAGGGACGCGTGGCCGGGGAGCTGTTTTTT	CASSEGRVAGELFF
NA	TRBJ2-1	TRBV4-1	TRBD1	TGCGCCAGCAGCCAACCCGACAGGGGGTCCTACAATGAGCAGTTCTTC	CASSQPDRGSYNEQFF
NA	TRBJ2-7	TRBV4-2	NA	TGTGCCAGCAGCCAAGATCAACTCGGGAGTTCCTACGAGCAGTACTTC	CASSQDQLGSSYEQYF
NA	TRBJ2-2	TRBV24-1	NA	TGTGCCACCAGTCGGGGAGACAACACCGGGGAGCTGTTTTTT	CATSRGDNTGELFF
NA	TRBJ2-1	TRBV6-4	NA	TGTGCCAGCAGTGACTCAAGTTACGGGGGAGGACGGTACAATGAGCAGTTCTTC	CASSDSSYGGGRYNEQFF
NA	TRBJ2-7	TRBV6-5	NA	TGTGCCAGCAGGAAGCAGACAGTTTACTACGAGCAGTACTTC	CASRKQTVYYEQYF
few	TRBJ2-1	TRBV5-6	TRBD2	TGTGCCAGCAGCTTGACTAGCGGCTACAATGAGCAGTTCTTC	CASSLTSGYNEQFF
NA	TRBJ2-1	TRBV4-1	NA	TGCGCCAGCAGCCGGGCGCAGGGGACGTTCCTCGATGAGCAGTTCTTC	CASSRAQGTFLDEQFF
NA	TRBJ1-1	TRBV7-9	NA	TGTGCCAGCACATCCAACATTACGTGGGTTTTGGGGACTGAAGCTTTCTTT	CASTSNITWVLGTEAFF
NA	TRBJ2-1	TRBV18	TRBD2	TGTGCCAGCTCCCCGACTAGCGGGAGAGAGAATGAGCAGTTCTTC	CASSPTSGRENEQFF
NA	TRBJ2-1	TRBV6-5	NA	TGTGCCAGCAGTCGCCTCTACAATGAGCAGTTCTTC	CASSRLYNEQFF
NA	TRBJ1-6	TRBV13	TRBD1	TGTGCCAGCAAACAGGGGGGGGGAAAAGGATCACCCCTCCACTTT	CASKQGGGKGSPLHF
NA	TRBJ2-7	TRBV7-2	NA	TGTGCCAGCAGCTTAGGGCCTTTGGGGTTCGGAGAGCAGTACTTC	CASSLGPLGFGEQYF
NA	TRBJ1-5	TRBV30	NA	TGTGCCTGGAGTGTAGTGGCAAAAGATCAGCCCCAGCATTTT	CAWSVVAKDQPQHF
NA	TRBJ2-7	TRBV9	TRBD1	TGTGCCAGCAGCGCCGGGACAGACTACGAGCAGTACTTC	CASSAGTDYEQYF
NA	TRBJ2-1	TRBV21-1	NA	TGTGCCAGCAGCCTGCGGGACAGTTCAAGCTCCTACAATGAGCAGTTCTTC	CASSLRDSSSSYNEQFF
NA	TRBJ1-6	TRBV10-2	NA	TGCGCCAGCAGTGAGATAACAGGGAGATCACCCCTCCACTTT	CASSEITGRSPLHF
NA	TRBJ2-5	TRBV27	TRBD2	TGTGCCAGCAGTTTATCGTCTAGCGGGGGGCCGGAGACCCAGTACTTC	CASSLSSSGGPETQYF
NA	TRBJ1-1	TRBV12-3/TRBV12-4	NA	TGTGCCAGCGCCTTGAACACTGAAGCTTTCTTT	CASALNTEAFF
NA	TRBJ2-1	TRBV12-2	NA	TGTGCAAGTCGCCAGACTACGGGGCCTATAAGGGGTTACAATGAGCAGTTCTTC	CASRQTTGPIRGYNEQFF
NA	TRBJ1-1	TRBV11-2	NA	TGTGCCAGCAGCTTAGATCGTTGGAAACCTCGGGGCACTGAAGCTTTCTTT	CASSLDRWKPRGTEAFF
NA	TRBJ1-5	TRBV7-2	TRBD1	TGTGCCAGCAGCCTGGGACAGGGGATGTTGCCCCAGCATTTT	CASSLGQGMLPQHF
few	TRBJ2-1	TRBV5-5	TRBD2	TGTGCCAGCAGCCTTAGCGGGACAAAAAATAGGAGCTCCTACAATGAGCAGTTCTTC	CASSLSGTKNRSSYNEQFF
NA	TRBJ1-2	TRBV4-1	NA	TGCGCCAGCAGCCAGGGACCGCGGTCCTATGGCTACACCTTC	CASSQGPRSYGYTF
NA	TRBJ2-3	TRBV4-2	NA	TGTGCCAGCAGCCAAGATTTCACAGATACGCAGTATTTT	CASSQDFTDTQYF
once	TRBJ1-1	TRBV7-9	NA	TGTGCCAGCAGCATGAACCTCAGGGCATGGAACACTGAAGCTTTCTTT	CASSMNLRAWNTEAFF
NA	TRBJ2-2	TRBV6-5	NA	TGTGCCAGCAGCGGAGGGCTCGACACCGGGGAGCTGTTTTTT	CASSGGLDTGELFF
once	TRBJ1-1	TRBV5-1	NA	TGCGCCAGCAGCTTGTCAGGTCTAATGGACGCTTTCTTT	CASSLSGLMDAFF
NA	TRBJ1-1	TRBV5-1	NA	TGCGCCAGCAGCGATTTGGGGGGCACTGAAGCTTTCTTT	CASSDLGGTEAFF
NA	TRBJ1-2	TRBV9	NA	TGTGCCAGCGCTATGGGGGGCGCGGACTATGGCTACACCTTC	CASAMGGADYGYTF
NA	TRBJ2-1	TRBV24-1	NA	TGTGCCACCAGTGATTCGTGGCGAGCCTCCTACAATGAGCAGTTCTTC	CATSDSWRASYNEQFF
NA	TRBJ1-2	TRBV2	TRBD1	TGTGCCAGCAGCGACACCTACGGGACAGTCATCTATGGCTACACCTTC	CASSDTYGTVIYGYTF
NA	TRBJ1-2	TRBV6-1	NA	TGTGCCAGCAGTGAAGCAGGCAGCCCCAACTATGGCTACACCTTC	CASSEAGSPNYGYTF
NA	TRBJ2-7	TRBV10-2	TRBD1	TGCGCCAGCAGGGACAGGGGTTACGAGCAGTACTTC	CASRDRGYEQYF
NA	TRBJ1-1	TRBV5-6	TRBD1	TGTGCCAGCAGCTTGACGGACAGGGGAAACACTGAAGCTTTCTTT	CASSLTDRGNTEAFF
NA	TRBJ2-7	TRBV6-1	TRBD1	TGTGCCAGCAGTGATTGGGGACAGGGCTACGAGCAGTACTTC	CASSDWGQGYEQYF
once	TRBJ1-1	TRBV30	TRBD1	TGTGCCTGGCGGACAGGGAGGACTGAAGCTTTCTTT	CAWRTGRTEAFF
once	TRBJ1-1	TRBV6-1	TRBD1	TGTGCCAGCAGTGAGACGACAGGGTCGGGTAGCACTGAAGCTTTCTTT	CASSETTGSGSTEAFF
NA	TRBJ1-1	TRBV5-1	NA	TGCGCCAGCAGATGGACCCGTGACGGGGAAGCTTTCTTT	CASRWTRDGEAFF
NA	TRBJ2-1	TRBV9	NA	TGTGCCAGCAGCGTAGGTACTAGCTACAATGAGCAGTTCTTC	CASSVGTSYNEQFF
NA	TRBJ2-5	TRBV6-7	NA	TGTGCCAGCAGTTACGCCCGGGGGTTAGAAGAGACCCAGTACTTC	CASSYARGLEETQYF
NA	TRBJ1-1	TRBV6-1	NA	TGTGCCAGCAGTGATCCCGGCAGGGCTGGCACTGAAGCTTTCTTT	CASSDPGRAGTEAFF